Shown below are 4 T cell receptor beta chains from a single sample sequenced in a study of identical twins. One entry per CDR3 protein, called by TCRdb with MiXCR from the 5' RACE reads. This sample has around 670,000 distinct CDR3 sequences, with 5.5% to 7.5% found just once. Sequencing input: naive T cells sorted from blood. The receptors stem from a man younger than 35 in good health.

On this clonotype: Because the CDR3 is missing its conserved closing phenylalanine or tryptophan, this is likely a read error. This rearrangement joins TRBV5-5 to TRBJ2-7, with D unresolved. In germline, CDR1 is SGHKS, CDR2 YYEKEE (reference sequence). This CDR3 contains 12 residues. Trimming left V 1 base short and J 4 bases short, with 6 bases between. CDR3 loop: CASSLSGYEQYL. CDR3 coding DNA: TGTGCCAGCAGCTTGAGTGGGTACGAGCAGTACCTC.

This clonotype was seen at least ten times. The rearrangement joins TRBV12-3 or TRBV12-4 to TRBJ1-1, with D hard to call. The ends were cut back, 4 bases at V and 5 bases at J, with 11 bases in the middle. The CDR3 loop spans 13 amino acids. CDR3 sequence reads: CASSSGLGTEAFF. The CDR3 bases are TGTGCCAGCAGTTCTGGCCTGGGGACTGAAGCTTTCTTT.

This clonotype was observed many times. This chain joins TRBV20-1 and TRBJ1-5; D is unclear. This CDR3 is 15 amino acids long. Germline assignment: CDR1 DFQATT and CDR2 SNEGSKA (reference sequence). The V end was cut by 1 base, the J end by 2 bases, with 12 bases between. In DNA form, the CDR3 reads TGCAGTGCTAGAGGAGCTAGGGTCGGCAATCAGCCCCAGCATTTT. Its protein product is CSARGARVGNQPQHF.

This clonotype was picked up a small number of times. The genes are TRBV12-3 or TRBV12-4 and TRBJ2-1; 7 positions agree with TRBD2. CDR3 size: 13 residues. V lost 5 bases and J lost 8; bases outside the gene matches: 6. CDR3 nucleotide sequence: TGTGCCAGCAGTCTCCATAGCGGGCATGAGCAGTTCTTC. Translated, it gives CASSLHSGHEQFF.